This T cell receptor beta chain was retrieved from a study of long-term antiretroviral therapy in people with HIV. Trimming stripped 3 bases from V and 4 bases from J, with 16 bases between. The CDR3 spans 15 residues. CDR1 is SGHDT, CDR2 YYEEEE, per germline. The immunoSEQ assay was v3.0, run at survey level. Libraries were prepared by immunoSEQ multiplex PCR; TCRdb keeps only in-frame clonotypes and omits some of them. The data show fewer than 15,000 clones, approximately 86% seen once. The J gene is TRBJ1-2, the V gene TRBV5-6; weak D call: TRBD1 (5 bases). Sequenced here: unsorted PBMCs, sampled 3.4 years after starting antiretroviral therapy. This sequence was found in a man aged 35-49 years with HIV. This chain's CDR3 is CASSSTRQGSYGYTF. The CDR3 region has the DNA TGTGCCAGCAGCTCCACCCGTCAGGGCTCCTATGGCTACACCTTC.